This section outlines one T cell receptor (beta chain) sequence together with its context. Its antigen is undetermined. In the PCR, 60 Vbeta and 13 Jbeta primers were used. The repertoire was sequenced with immunoSEQ multiplex PCR; TCRdb's copy has only in-frame clones and lacks some. The listing contains approximately 50,000 clones. The CDR3 totals 14 residues. The V gene lost 7 bases and the J gene lost 0 bases, with 10 bases spanning the gap. Germline loops: CDR1 MNHNS, CDR2 SASEGT. These data come from a study of cytomegalovirus exposure and HLA in healthy donors. Study-level findings and limits: Whilst most TCR sequences proved rare, a subset of public TCRs occurred across many donors. The later analysis indicated that the majority of CMV-associated TCR beta chains appeared HLA-restricted. Some highly shared sequence variants likely arose as a pipeline artifact.

The rearrangement links TRBV6-1 to TRBJ1-3; D gene ambiguous. The sequenced material came from PBMCs. This receptor was identified in a man between 18 and 35 years old in good health and CMV-seropositive. CDR3 in DNA: TGTGCCAGCACGGACTTCTACTCTGGAAACACCATATATTTT. This gives the protein CASTDFYSGNTIYF.